This T cell receptor beta chain was sequenced during a study of T-cell reconstitution after alpha-beta-depleted transplantation in children. General study results and limits: Once a year had passed after transplant, T-cell counts and diversity came mostly from newly produced T cells. Surviving recipient cells, namely T cells and thymic progenitors, were the source of high day-60 TCRbeta diversity in some patients. Reportedly, alpha-beta T cells present about two months post-transplant originated from several hundred expanded clones of graft origin.

This clonotype was seen repeatedly, ten times or more. Its antigen is as yet unknown. TCRbeta library construction was performed incorporating unique molecular identifiers. TCRdb itself ran the PCR reads through MiXCR, one entry per CDR3 protein. The sample holds approximately 300,000 distinct CDR3 sequences, 11% seen once. CDR1 and CDR2 (germline): LGHNA, YNFKEQ. The CDR3 is 13 amino acids. The V end lost 0 bases, the J end lost 6 bases, and 9 bases lay between the germline ends. Sequences were derived from peripheral blood, sampled 180 days after TCRalphabeta/CD19-depleted stem cell transplant. The chain has TRBV4-2 and TRBJ2-7, with a tentative D call TRBD1 (5 bases). This receptor was taken from a male patient aged 2-15 years who had a stem cell transplant for chronic granulomatous disease, so the T cells may come from the graft donor. The CDR3 loop is CASSQDNRGEQYF. Here the CDR3 DNA reads TGTGCCAGCAGCCAAGATAATAGGGGCGAGCAGTACTTC.